Described below is a single T cell receptor beta chain sequence and its context. This entry belongs to a study of blood T cell repertoires in COVID-19. Libraries were prepared by immunoSEQ multiplex PCR; TCRdb keeps only in-frame clonotypes and omits some of them. The table has under 250,000 clones, around four fifths seen once; the top ten hold around 5%. The CDR3 has 15 residues. V shed 4 bases, J shed 4 bases, and the junction held 10 bases outside the gene matches. CDR1 is SGHRS and CDR2 is YFSETQ in the germline V gene. This sequence joins TRBV5-1 and TRBJ2-7, with 8 bases identical to TRBD1. The sequence came from a woman in her sixties or seventies with acute or convalescent COVID-19. The sample taken for sequencing was peripheral blood. The CDR3 protein is CASSLRTGWQYEQYF. The CDR3 DNA reads TGCGCCAGCAGCCTGCGGACAGGGTGGCAGTACGAGCAGTACTTC.